The 5 T cell receptor beta chains below come from one sample, sequenced in a study of breast tumors, draining lymph nodes, adjacent tissues. Via MiXCR, TCRdb re-called the multiplex PCR reads, giving one row per CDR3 protein. The table shows about 94,000 distinct CDR3 sequences, with around 29% occurring only once. Samples came from axillary lymph nodes draining the breast cancer. The sequenced sample was axillary lymph node tissue. The receptors come from a female donor with breast cancer. Some clones in this sample may be carry-over from other donors' samples.

This clonotype appeared many times. This chain links TRBV14 with TRBJ2-2; D not resolved. The CDR3 spans 17 residues. Trimming removed 4 bases at V and 5 bases at J, with 20 bases between. Germline V gives CDR1 SGHDN, CDR2 FVKESK. CDR3 sequence: CASSPSLYLGGTGELFF. The CDR3 DNA sequence: TGTGCCAGCAGCCCCTCGCTCTACTTGGGCGGTACCGGGGAGCTGTTTTTT.

CDR3 sequence reads: CASSPPGRIEETQYF. The DNA of the CDR3 is TGTGCCAGCAGCCCCCCGGGACGCATAGAAGAGACCCAGTACTTC. V is TRBV12-3 or TRBV12-4 and J is TRBJ2-5, with D perhaps given as TRBD1 or TRBD2 (5 bases each). This CDR3 has 15 residues. Trimming removed 6 bases from V and 3 bases from J, with 17 bases in between.

Ten or more counts support this clonotype. The gene calls are TRBV19 and TRBJ1-5; TRBD1 matches at 9 bases. Germline loops: CDR1 LNHDA, CDR2 SQIVND (reference sequence). V trimming: 4 bases; J trimming: 7 bases; junction bases outside the gene matches: 2. The CDR3 spans 13 residues. As DNA, the CDR3 is TGTGCCAGTAGTAGGGACAGGGACCAGCCCCAGCATTTT. This encodes CASSRDRDQPQHF.

This clonotype was detected many times. This rearrangement joins TRBV9 to TRBJ1-2; D gene unclear. Germline V gene data show CDR1 as SGDLS and CDR2 as YYNGEE. This CDR3 contains 17 residues. V lost 0 bases, J lost 0 bases, and 15 bases lay in between. The DNA for the CDR3 is TGTGCCAGCAGCGTAGACCCCGTGATCGGCCCTAACTATGGCTACACCTTC. Translating gives CASSVDPVIGPNYGYTF.

This clonotype is medium-sized (0.01 to 0.1%). The V call is TRBV20-1, the J call TRBJ1-6; 7 nucleotides match TRBD1. CDR3 length: 14 amino acids. Germline CDR1 is DFQATT and CDR2 is SNEGSKA (reference sequence). J lost 9 bases, V lost 2 bases, and 7 bases had no gene match. In DNA form, the CDR3 reads TGCAGTGCTAGAACAATGGGACAGACTTCACCCCTCCACTTT. As protein: CSARTMGQTSPLHF.